One TCR beta chain is described in this entry. This clonotype has more than one count but fewer than ten. Its antigen has not been determined. No base qualities exist here, and no much larger clone lies one base off it. These data belong to a study of T-cell reconstitution after alpha-beta-depleted transplantation in children (dated by TCRdb to the mid-2010s). General notes on the study: T-cell immune reconstitution after TCRalphabeta/CD19-depleted allogeneic hematopoietic cell transplantation in children was quantitatively tracked in the study by means of TCR repertoire profiling.

Receptor libraries were prepared by PCR. Instrument used: Illumina HiSeq 2500. To normalize quantification of the TCRbeta repertoire, the TCR libraries were built with molecular barcoding that relied on unique molecular identifiers. The public reads were run again by TCRdb, first through fastp at Q25 and then through MiXCR, and only productive beta chains were kept. When rows share a CDR3 protein, they turn into one entry using the most common DNA and genes. This sample is represented by 250,000 to 350,000 distinct CDR3 sequences; around 9.6% of them were singletons. The top ten hold around 9.1% of the sample. Trimming at the junction amounts to 2 bases on V and 5 bases on J, and the germline ends lie 10 bases apart. The germline V gene gives CDR1 as MGHDK and CDR2 as SYGVNS. The CDR3, cysteine through phenylalanine, is 14 amino acids long. The retained sequence is limited to the CDR3, 42 bases, with the frame set at the first base.

The specimen was PBMCs from the stem cell graft donor, collected from the stem cell graft. This sequence originates from a human donor who donated a stem cell graft to a child with SCID. The chain is made from TRBV25-1 and TRBJ1-5; the D gene lacks a confident call. The CDR3 protein sequence reads: CASSETGLHQPQHF. In nucleotide form, the sequence is TGTGCCAGCAGTGAAACGGGTCTGCATCAGCCCCAGCATTTT. Outside the CDR3, residues come from the reference TRBV25-1 and TRBJ1-5 proteins, so the full variable domain is: EADIYQTPRYLVIGTGKKITLECSQTMGHDKMYWYQQDPGMELHLIHYSYGVNSTEKGDLSSESTVSRIRTEHFPLTLESARPSHTSQYLCASSETGLHQPQHFGDGTRLSIL.